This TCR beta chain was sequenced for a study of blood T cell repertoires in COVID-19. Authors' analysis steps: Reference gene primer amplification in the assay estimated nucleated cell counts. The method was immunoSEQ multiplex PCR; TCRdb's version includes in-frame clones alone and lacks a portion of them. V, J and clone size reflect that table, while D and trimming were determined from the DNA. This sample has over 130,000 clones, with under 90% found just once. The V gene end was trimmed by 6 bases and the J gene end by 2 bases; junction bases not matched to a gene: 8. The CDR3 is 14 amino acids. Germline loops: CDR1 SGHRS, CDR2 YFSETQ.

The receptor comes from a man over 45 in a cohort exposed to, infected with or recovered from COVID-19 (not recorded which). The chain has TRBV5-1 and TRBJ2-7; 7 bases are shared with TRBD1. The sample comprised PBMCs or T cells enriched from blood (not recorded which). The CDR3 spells CASTPGQGAYEQYF. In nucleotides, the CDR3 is TGCGCCAGCACCCCGGGGCAGGGGGCCTACGAGCAGTACTTC. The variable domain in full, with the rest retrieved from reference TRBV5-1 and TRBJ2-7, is KAGVTQTPRYLIKTRGQQVTLSCSPISGHRSVSWYQQTPGQGLQFLFEYFSETQRNKGNFPGRFSGRQFSNSRSEMNVSTLELGDSALYLCASTPGQGAYEQYFGPGTRLTVT.